A selection of T cell receptor beta chains follows, all from one sample in a study of shared clonotypes between healthy human individuals. Measured with immunoSEQ multiplex PCR; TCRdb has only the in-frame clones, and not every one. The sample holds about 1.5 million clones, approximately 98% seen once. The sample was naive CD4+ T cells sorted from blood. These TCRs come from a man aged 25-40 years in good health. Both conserved end residues are part of each CDR3.

TRBV28	TRBJ2-1	CASSWTGRDEQFF
TRBV28	TRBJ2-5	CASSASLLETQYF
TRBV5-4	TRBJ2-7	CASSFSGSLYEQYF
TRBV11-3	TRBJ2-2	CASSHRGARTGELFF
TRBV4-3	TRBJ2-1	CASSQDVAGGGNEQFF
TRBV7-9	TRBJ2-5	CASSRRVVGWKETQYF
TRBV14	TRBJ1-2	CASSQRTGTAYGYTF
TRBV27	TRBJ2-5	CASSPSSQGETQYF
TRBV7-2	TRBJ2-3	CASSSRHGTDTQYF
TRBV18	TRBJ1-5	CASSLQGARDQPQHF
TRBV7-9	TRBJ2-1	CASRRAGTYNEQFF
TRBV6-5	TRBJ1-1	CASSLEGNTEAFF
TRBV18	TRBJ2-7	CASSGASGSDEQYF
TRBV18	TRBJ1-3	CASSVPGLPSGNTIYF
TRBV18	TRBJ1-3	CASSPLRGTGNTIYF
TRBV4-1	TRBJ2-5	CASSRLAGVETQYF
TRBV7-3	TRBJ2-1	CASSLTGGLYNEQFF
TRBV7-7	TRBJ2-3	CASSFSGTDTQYF
TRBV5-1	TRBJ2-5	CASSLVEQGTQYF
TRBV28	TRBJ2-7	CASRTPGTGSNEQYF
TRBV5-1	TRBJ2-7	CASSAREGYEQYF
TRBV15	TRBJ1-5	CATSIGGGERFQPQHF